This T cell receptor (beta chain) is from a study of T-cell memory formation after mild COVID-19 (dated by TCRdb to 2020 to 2022). Regarding the study in general: Most TCR sequence clusters were specific to one of the two donors. Longitudinal TCRalpha and TCRbeta repertoire sequencing tracked T-cell clones expanding and contracting after mild COVID-19 in two donors. Two young, previously healthy adult volunteers, one female and one male, were included in the cohort.

What the research found in general, with its limitations: Whether the second-wave clones peaking on day 37 were SARS-CoV-2 specific was not confirmed. The study included only a couple of mild cases, and larger cohorts that include severe cases with pre-infection samples were judged to be necessary. Contracting CD4+ clones appeared mostly in the CM and EM memory subsets, whereas CD8+ clones were enriched in EMRA. Clones that contracted from day 15 to 85 showed balanced CD4/CD8 phenotypes, whereas a second wave of clones that expanded from day 15 to 37 leaned towards CD4+. Some responding clones were found in pre-infection memory, which suggests that pre-existing cross-reactive memory T cells took part in the SARS-CoV-2 response.

This clonotype has ten or more counts. This clone's antigen is unknown. No much larger clone is present one base from it, and per-base qualities are unavailable. V and J lose 0 bases and 2 bases, and a span of 19 bases separates them. Its CDR3 holds 18 amino acids, cysteine through phenylalanine. Only the CDR3 DNA is retained, 54 bases long and in frame from the first base. Looking up the germline V gene yields CDR1 MGHRA and CDR2 YSYEKL. PBMCs were isolated by Ficoll-Paque density gradient centrifugation. Sequenced on an Illumina NovaSeq 6000. cDNA libraries for TCRalpha and TCRbeta were prepared by 5'RACE using constant-segment primers, with sample barcodes and unique molecular identifiers added. Trizol reagent was used to extract RNA from every sample. Library amplification was performed in two PCR steps, and a second sample barcode and Illumina TruSeq adapters were introduced in the second step. The libraries were sequenced on an Illumina NovaSeq using 2 x 150 bp paired-end reads. The source study handled its data this way. Reads were demultiplexed and collapsed into UMI-guided consensus sequences with migec v1.2.7. Using mixcr v2.1.11, the UMI consensuses were aligned to TRA and TRB V and J templates and assembled into clonotypes. Clonotypes were classified as expanded or contracted when called significant by both edgeR and NoisET, with noise models trained on biological replicates. edgeR calls used a false discovery rate-adjusted p below 0.01 and a log2 fold-change threshold of 1. PCA with hierarchical clustering of max-normalized trajectories of the 1000 most abundant clonotypes was used as exploratory dynamics analysis. The CD4 or CD8 phenotype of responding clones was assigned using the separately sequenced CD4+ and CD8+ repertoires. The raw public reads went through TCRdb reprocessing: fastp at Q25, MiXCR clone calling, in-frame beta chains kept. Rows merge per CDR3 protein into single entries with the most common DNA and genes. These V and J calls derive from TCRdb rather than the authors' analysis. Here the sample has about 320,000 distinct CDR3 sequences; approximately 14% occur a single time. Roughly 23% of the sample is in the top ten clones.

The sequenced sample was PBMCs or a T cell subset sorted from them (not recorded which). The sequence derives from a man between 18 and 29 years old who had mild COVID-19 (a few samples of this study predate the infection). The sample titles of this study are shuffled in the database, so cell type and time point are left out; the donor was told from shared clones. This chain joins TRBV4-1 to TRBJ2-5, with a weak D call of TRBD2 (6 bases match). The encoded CDR3 is CASSQEGGILGGQETQYF. The DNA sequence is given as TGCGCCAGCAGCCAAGAGGGGGGAATATTGGGTGGGCAAGAGACCCAGTACTTC.